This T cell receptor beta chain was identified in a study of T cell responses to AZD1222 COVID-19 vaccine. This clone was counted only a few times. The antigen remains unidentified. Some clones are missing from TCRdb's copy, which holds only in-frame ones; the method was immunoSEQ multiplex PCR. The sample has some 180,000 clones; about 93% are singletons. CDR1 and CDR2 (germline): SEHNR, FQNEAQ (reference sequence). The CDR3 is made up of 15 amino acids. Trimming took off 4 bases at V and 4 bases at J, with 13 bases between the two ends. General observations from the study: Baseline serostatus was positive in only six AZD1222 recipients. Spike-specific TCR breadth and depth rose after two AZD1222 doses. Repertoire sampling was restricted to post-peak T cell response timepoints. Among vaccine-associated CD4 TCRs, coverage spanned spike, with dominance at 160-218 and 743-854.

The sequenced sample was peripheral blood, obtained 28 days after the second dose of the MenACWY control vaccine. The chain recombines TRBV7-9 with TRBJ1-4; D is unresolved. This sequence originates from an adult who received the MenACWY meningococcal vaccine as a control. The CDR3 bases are TGTGCCAGCAGCTCCGTCGGCAGGAGTAATGAAAAACTGTTTTTT. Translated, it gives CASSSVGRSNEKLFF.